This T cell receptor (beta chain) came from a study of spatial heterogeneity in lung cancer. TCRdb ran MiXCR on the 5' RACE reads and lists one entry per CDR3 protein. The data contain fewer than 45,000 distinct CDR3 sequences, around 7.1% of them singletons. The V gene end was trimmed by 2 bases and the J gene end by 3 bases; junction bases not matched to a gene: 9. The CDR3 covers 16 residues. Germline values: CDR1 DFQATT, CDR2 SNEGSKA (reference sequence). This clonotype has only a few counts. Time point of the sample: sample taken at primary tumor resection. The authors sequenced whole RNA from tumor, nontumor lung or frozen PBMC without sorting.

The chain joins TRBV20-1 to TRBJ2-3; TRBD2 agrees at 9 bases. This TCR came from a female donor with early-stage non-small cell lung cancer. The material was PBMCs, obtained at surgery. The CDR3 DNA is TGCAGTGCTAGAAGGGGTAGCGGGGGAATAACAGATACGCAGTATTTT. It specifies CSARRGSGGITDTQYF.